Listed below are T cell receptor beta chains from one sample, sequenced in a study of T cells in Graves' hyperthyroidism and ophthalmopathy. TCRdb recomputed calls from the multiplex PCR reads with MiXCR, one row per CDR3 protein. The table records 700,000 or so distinct CDR3 sequences, 13% to 15% of them present only once. The sample consisted of blood. These receptor sequences come from a woman aged 45-59 years with Graves' ophthalmopathy. Each CDR3 is given with its conserved first and last residue. A D gene is named only where the DNA matches it firmly. Clone size is shown for a subset of rows, as once, few, many or a class of expanded clone.

D: .; size: many; V: TRBV2; J: TRBJ2-1; CDR3: CASSEMGNEQFF; DNA: TGTGCCAGCAGTGAAATGGGGAATGAGCAGTTCTTC
D: TRBD1; size: many; V: TRBV27; J: TRBJ2-2; CDR3: CASRSGTGRLTGELFF; DNA: TGTGCCAGCAGATCCGGGACAGGGAGGCTCACCGGGGAGCTGTTTTTT
D: TRBD1; size: few; V: TRBV12-3/TRBV12-4; J: TRBJ1-5; CDR3: CASTRQGQPQHF; DNA: TGTGCCAGCACGAGACAGGGGCAGCCCCAGCATTTT
D: TRBD1; size: many; V: TRBV11-2; J: TRBJ2-1; CDR3: CASSGDRVNEQFF; DNA: TGTGCCAGCAGCGGGGACAGGGTTAATGAGCAGTTCTTC
D: .; size: many; V: TRBV20-1; J: TRBJ2-1; CDR3: CSARVGPYNEQFF; DNA: TGCAGTGCTAGAGTCGGGCCCTACAATGAGCAGTTCTTC
D: .; size: few; V: TRBV27; J: TRBJ2-1; CDR3: CASSLAPDNEQFF; DNA: TGTGCCAGCAGTTTAGCGCCCGACAATGAGCAGTTCTTC
D: .; size: few; V: TRBV18; J: TRBJ2-2; CDR3: CASSPIRSKNTGELFF; DNA: TGTGCCAGCTCACCAATCCGGAGCAAAAACACCGGGGAGCTGTTTTTT
D: .; size: few; V: TRBV24-1; J: TRBJ2-2; CDR3: CATSDSLGVENTGELFF; DNA: TGTGCCACCAGTGATTCCCTGGGGGTAGAGAACACCGGGGAGCTGTTTTTT
D: TRBD1; size: few; V: TRBV10-3; J: TRBJ1-2; CDR3: CATSGTGTNYGYTF; DNA: TGTGCCACCTCCGGGACAGGGACTAACTATGGCTACACCTTC
D: .; size: .; V: TRBV20-1; J: TRBJ2-4; CDR3: CSAMFGGAKNIQYF; DNA: TGCAGTGCTATGTTTGGGGGGGCCAAAAACATTCAGTACTTC
D: .; size: few; V: TRBV11-3; J: TRBJ2-7; CDR3: CASSLGAGPHEQYF; DNA: TGTGCCAGCAGCTTAGGGGCAGGGCCCCACGAGCAGTACTTC
D: .; size: .; V: TRBV19; J: TRBJ2-2; CDR3: CASSIAGGGGTGELFF; DNA: TGTGCCAGTAGTATTGCAGGGGGCGGGGGCACCGGGGAGCTGTTTTTT
D: TRBD2; size: few; V: TRBV19; J: TRBJ2-3; CDR3: CASSRRREVPDTQYF; DNA: TGTGCCAGTAGTCGAAGGCGGGAGGTTCCAGATACGCAGTATTTT
D: .; size: many; V: TRBV6-2/TRBV6-3; J: TRBJ2-1; CDR3: CASSYWASYNEQFF; DNA: TGTGCCAGCAGTTACTGGGCCAGCTACAATGAGCAGTTCTTC
D: TRBD2; size: many; V: TRBV7-2; J: TRBJ2-1; CDR3: CASRPIAGGGNEQFF; DNA: TGTGCCAGCAGACCAATAGCGGGAGGTGGCAATGAGCAGTTCTTC
D: .; size: many; V: TRBV7-6; J: TRBJ2-1; CDR3: CASSTTDALEQFF; DNA: TGTGCCAGCAGCACTACTGATGCCCTTGAGCAGTTCTTC
D: .; size: few; V: TRBV7-3; J: TRBJ2-6; CDR3: CASSHAGNGANVLTF; DNA: TGTGCCAGCAGCCACGCAGGGAATGGGGCCAACGTCCTGACTTTC
D: .; size: many; V: TRBV28; J: TRBJ2-3; CDR3: CASSFGQPTQYF; DNA: TGTGCCAGCAGTTTTGGGCAGCCGACGCAGTATTTT
D: TRBD1; size: few; V: TRBV14; J: TRBJ1-1; CDR3: CASSTHRGRTEAFF; DNA: TGTGCCAGCAGCACCCACAGGGGGAGGACTGAAGCTTTCTTT
D: .; size: many; V: TRBV5-6; J: TRBJ1-1; CDR3: CASSFLGSDTEAFF; DNA: TGTGCCAGCAGCTTTCTCGGCTCGGACACTGAAGCTTTCTTT
D: .; size: few; V: TRBV7-9; J: TRBJ1-1; CDR3: CASSRLGLNTEAFF; DNA: TGTGCCAGCAGCCGTCTGGGTCTGAACACTGAAGCTTTCTTT
D: .; size: few; V: TRBV7-3; J: TRBJ1-1; CDR3: CASSLNKNTEAFF; DNA: TGTGCCAGCAGCTTAAACAAGAACACTGAAGCTTTCTTT
D: .; size: many; V: TRBV28; J: TRBJ1-5; CDR3: CASNRHEDRYSNQPQHF; DNA: TGTGCCAGCAACCGACATGAAGACAGGTATAGCAATCAGCCCCAGCATTTT
D: .; size: many; V: TRBV18; J: TRBJ2-7; CDR3: CASSPPTVNTYEQYF; DNA: TGTGCCAGCTCACCACCGACAGTCAACACCTACGAGCAGTACTTC
D: TRBD2; size: .; V: TRBV20-1; J: TRBJ2-5; CDR3: CSARDRRLAGKKETQYF; DNA: TGCAGTGCTAGAGATCGGCGGCTAGCGGGAAAAAAAGAGACCCAGTACTTC
D: .; size: .; V: TRBV19; J: TRBJ1-2; CDR3: CASSIRLQGLGDGYTF; DNA: TGTGCCAGTAGTATACGGTTGCAGGGGCTTGGCGATGGCTACACCTTC
D: .; size: few; V: TRBV28; J: TRBJ1-5; CDR3: CASSFTGWAGGPQHF; DNA: TGTGCCAGCAGTTTTACAGGCTGGGCTGGCGGGCCCCAGCATTTT
D: TRBD2; size: few; V: TRBV6-2/TRBV6-3; J: TRBJ2-3; CDR3: CASSLRAGVQIAYF; DNA: TGTGCCAGCAGCTTGAGGGCGGGAGTACAGATAGCCTATTTT
D: TRBD1; size: many; V: TRBV12-3/TRBV12-4; J: TRBJ2-1; CDR3: CASRRGQSSYNEQFF; DNA: TGTGCCAGCAGGAGGGGGCAGAGCTCCTACAATGAGCAGTTCTTC
D: .; size: .; V: TRBV9; J: TRBJ2-1; CDR3: CASSVAGHPIAGNEQFF; DNA: TGTGCCAGCAGCGTAGCTGGTCACCCAATTGCGGGCAATGAGCAGTTCTTC
D: .; size: .; V: TRBV7-9; J: TRBJ2-2; CDR3: CASSQNDGPPVSWLFF; DNA: TGTGCCAGCAGTCAAAACGACGGTCCCCCAGTTTCTTGGCTGTTTTTT
D: .; size: few; V: TRBV5-6; J: TRBJ2-7; CDR3: CASSLEQDRSYEQYF; DNA: TGTGCCAGCAGCTTGGAACAGGATAGGTCCTACGAGCAGTACTTC
D: TRBD2; size: .; V: TRBV7-9; J: TRBJ2-1; CDR3: CASSLVTSGRGEQFF; DNA: TGTGCCAGCAGCTTAGTAACTAGCGGGAGGGGTGAGCAGTTCTTC
D: .; size: many; V: TRBV5-1; J: TRBJ2-7; CDR3: CASSLAVTYEQYF; DNA: TGCGCCAGCAGCTTGGCCGTGACCTACGAGCAGTACTTC
D: .; size: few; V: TRBV7-9; J: TRBJ1-2; CDR3: CASSATGAANYGYTF; DNA: TGTGCCAGCAGTGCCACCGGCGCCGCTAACTATGGCTACACCTTC
D: TRBD1; size: .; V: TRBV10-3; J: TRBJ2-7; CDR3: CAISEWGQTYEQYF; DNA: TGTGCCATCAGTGAGTGGGGACAGACCTACGAGCAGTACTTC
D: .; size: many; V: TRBV2; J: TRBJ2-3; CDR3: CASRAGIFGQYF; DNA: TGTGCCAGCAGGGCGGGAATCTTTGGGCAGTATTTT
D: TRBD2; size: many; V: TRBV2; J: TRBJ2-3; CDR3: CASSLTGGFGDTQYF; DNA: TGTGCCAGCAGTCTCACGGGAGGGTTTGGAGATACGCAGTATTTT
D: TRBD1; size: few; V: TRBV19; J: TRBJ1-1; CDR3: CASSIRQGMNTEAFF; DNA: TGTGCCAGTAGTATAAGACAGGGGATGAACACTGAAGCTTTCTTT
D: TRBD1; size: .; V: TRBV11-2; J: TRBJ1-1; CDR3: CASSRDRVYTEAFF; DNA: TGTGCCAGCAGTCGGGACAGGGTGTACACTGAAGCTTTCTTT
D: .; size: many; V: TRBV18; J: TRBJ2-5; CDR3: CASSPIQGTGETQYF; DNA: TGTGCCAGCTCACCGATACAGGGTACCGGGGAGACCCAGTACTTC
D: TRBD2; size: many; V: TRBV11-2; J: TRBJ2-1; CDR3: CASSLLTSGSEQFF; DNA: TGTGCCAGCAGCTTACTGACTAGCGGGAGTGAGCAGTTCTTC
D: TRBD1; size: many; V: TRBV11-2; J: TRBJ2-1; CDR3: CASSLDLSGGNYARSYNEQFF; DNA: TGTGCCAGCAGCTTAGATCTTTCAGGGGGCAATTATGCCAGATCCTACAATGAGCAGTTCTTC
D: TRBD2; size: many; V: TRBV7-3; J: TRBJ2-3; CDR3: CASSLEAGDTDTQYF; DNA: TGTGCCAGCAGCTTAGAAGCGGGAGATACAGATACGCAGTATTTT
D: TRBD1; size: many; V: TRBV7-9; J: TRBJ2-3; CDR3: CASSLTRTGYTDTQYF; DNA: TGTGCCAGCAGCTTAACTCGGACAGGATACACAGATACGCAGTATTTT
D: .; size: many; V: TRBV30; J: TRBJ1-5; CDR3: CAWTEKQGYQPQHF; DNA: TGTGCCTGGACCGAGAAACAGGGTTACCAGCCCCAGCATTTT
D: .; size: few; V: TRBV20-1; J: TRBJ2-7; CDR3: CSAPISGGYEQYF; DNA: TGCAGTGCCCCTATTAGCGGCGGCTACGAGCAGTACTTC